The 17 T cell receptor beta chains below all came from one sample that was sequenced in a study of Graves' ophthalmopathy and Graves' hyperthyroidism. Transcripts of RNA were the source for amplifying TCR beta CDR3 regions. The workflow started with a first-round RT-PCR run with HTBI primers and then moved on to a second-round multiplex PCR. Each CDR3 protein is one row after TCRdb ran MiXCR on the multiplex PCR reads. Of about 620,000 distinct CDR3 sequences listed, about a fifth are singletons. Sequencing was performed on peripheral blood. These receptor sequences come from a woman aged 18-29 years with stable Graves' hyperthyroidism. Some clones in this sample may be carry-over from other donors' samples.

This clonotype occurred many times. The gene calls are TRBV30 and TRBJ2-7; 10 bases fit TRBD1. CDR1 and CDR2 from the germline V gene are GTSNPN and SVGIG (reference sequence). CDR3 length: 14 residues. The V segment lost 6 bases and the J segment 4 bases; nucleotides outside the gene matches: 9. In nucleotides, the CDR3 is TGTGCCTGCACGGGACAGGGGACTTATTACGAGCAGTACTTC. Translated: CACTGQGTYYEQYF.

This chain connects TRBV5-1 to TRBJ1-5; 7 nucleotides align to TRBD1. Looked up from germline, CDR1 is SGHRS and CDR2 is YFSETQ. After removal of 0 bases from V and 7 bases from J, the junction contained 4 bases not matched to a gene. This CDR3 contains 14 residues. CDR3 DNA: TGCGCCAGCAGCTTGGAGACAGGGAGGCAGCCCCAGCATTTT. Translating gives CASSLETGRQPQHF.

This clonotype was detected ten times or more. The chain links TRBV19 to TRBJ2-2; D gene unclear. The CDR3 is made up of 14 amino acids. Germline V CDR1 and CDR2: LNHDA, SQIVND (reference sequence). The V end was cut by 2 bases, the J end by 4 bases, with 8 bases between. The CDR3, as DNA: TGTGCCAGTAGTATATTGCAGTTCACCGGGGAGCTGTTTTTT. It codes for CASSILQFTGELFF.

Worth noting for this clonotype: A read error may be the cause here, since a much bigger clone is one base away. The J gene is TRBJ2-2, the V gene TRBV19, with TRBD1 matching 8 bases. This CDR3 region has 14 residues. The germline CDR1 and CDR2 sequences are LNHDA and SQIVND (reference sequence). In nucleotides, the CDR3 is TGTGTCAGCCTGACAGGGGCGAACACCGGGGAGCTGTTTTTT. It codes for CVSLTGANTGELFF.

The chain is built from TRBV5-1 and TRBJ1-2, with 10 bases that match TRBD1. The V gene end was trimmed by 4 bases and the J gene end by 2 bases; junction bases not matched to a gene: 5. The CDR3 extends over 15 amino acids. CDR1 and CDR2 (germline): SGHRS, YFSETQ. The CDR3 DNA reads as TGCGCCAGCAGCCAGGGACAGGGGTTAAACTATGGCTACACCTTC. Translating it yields CASSQGQGLNYGYTF.

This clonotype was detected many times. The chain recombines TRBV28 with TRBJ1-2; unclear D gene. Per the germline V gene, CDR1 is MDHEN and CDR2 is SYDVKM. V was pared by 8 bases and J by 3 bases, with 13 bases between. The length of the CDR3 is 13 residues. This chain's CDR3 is CASFVDAHYGYTF. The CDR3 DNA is TGTGCCAGCTTTGTCGACGCCCACTATGGCTACACCTTC.

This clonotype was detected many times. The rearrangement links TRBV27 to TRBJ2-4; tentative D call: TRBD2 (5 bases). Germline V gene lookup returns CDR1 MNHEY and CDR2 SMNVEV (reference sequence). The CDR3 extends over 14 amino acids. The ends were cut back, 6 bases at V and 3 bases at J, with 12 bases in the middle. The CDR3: CASRQKRDKNIQYF. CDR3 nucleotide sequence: TGTGCCAGCAGACAGAAGAGGGACAAAAACATTCAGTACTTC.

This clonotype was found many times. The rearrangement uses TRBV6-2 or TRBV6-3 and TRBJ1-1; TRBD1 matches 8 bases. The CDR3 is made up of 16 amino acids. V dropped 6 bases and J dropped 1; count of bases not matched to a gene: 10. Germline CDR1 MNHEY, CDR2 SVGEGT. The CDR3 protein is CASRAWGDRQNTEAFF. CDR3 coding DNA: TGTGCCAGCAGGGCATGGGGGGACAGGCAGAACACTGAAGCTTTCTTT.

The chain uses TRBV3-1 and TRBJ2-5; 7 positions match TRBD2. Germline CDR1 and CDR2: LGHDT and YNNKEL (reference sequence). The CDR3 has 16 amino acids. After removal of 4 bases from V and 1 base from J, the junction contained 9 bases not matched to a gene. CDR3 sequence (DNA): TGTGCCAGCAGCCCCGGGGTAGCGGGCTTCCAAGAGACCCAGTACTTC. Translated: CASSPGVAGFQETQYF.

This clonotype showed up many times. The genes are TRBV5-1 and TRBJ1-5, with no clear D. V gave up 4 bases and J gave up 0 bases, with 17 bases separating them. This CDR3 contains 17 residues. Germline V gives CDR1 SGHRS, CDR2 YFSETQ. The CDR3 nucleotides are TGCGCCAGCAGCCCGTTGGGCCCCAACTATAGCAATCAGCCCCAGCATTTT. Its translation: CASSPLGPNYSNQPQHF.

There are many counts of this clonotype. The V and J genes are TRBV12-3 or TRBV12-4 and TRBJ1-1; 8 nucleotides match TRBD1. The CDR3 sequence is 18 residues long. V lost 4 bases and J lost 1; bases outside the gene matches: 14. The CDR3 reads CASSYPRGPYPGNTEAFF. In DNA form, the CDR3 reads TGTGCCAGCAGTTATCCCAGGGGGCCCTACCCGGGGAACACTGAAGCTTTCTTT.

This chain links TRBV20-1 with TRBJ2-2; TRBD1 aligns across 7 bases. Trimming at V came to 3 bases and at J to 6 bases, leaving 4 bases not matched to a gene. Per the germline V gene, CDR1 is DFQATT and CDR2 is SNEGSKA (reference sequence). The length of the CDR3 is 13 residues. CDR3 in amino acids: CSASTGVAGELFF. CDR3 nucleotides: TGCAGTGCTAGTACAGGGGTGGCCGGGGAGCTGTTTTTT.

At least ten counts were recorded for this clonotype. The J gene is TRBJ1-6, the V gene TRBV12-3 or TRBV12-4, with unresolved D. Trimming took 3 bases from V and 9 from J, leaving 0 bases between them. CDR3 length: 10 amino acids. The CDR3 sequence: CASSFSPLHF. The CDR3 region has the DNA TGTGCCAGCAGTTTTTCACCCCTCCACTTT.

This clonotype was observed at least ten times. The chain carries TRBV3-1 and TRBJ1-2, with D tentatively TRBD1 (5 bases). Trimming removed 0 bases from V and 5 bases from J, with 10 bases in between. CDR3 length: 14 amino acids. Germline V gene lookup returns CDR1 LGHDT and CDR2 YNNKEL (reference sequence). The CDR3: CASSQEHQGYGYTF. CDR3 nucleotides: TGTGCCAGCAGCCAAGAACACCAGGGTTATGGCTACACCTTC.

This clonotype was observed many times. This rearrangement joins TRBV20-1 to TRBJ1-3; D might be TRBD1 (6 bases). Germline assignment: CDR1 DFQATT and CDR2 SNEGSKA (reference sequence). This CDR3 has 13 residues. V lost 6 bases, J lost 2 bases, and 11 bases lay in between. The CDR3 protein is CSARQAPGNTIYF. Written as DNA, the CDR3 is TGCAGTGCCAGACAGGCCCCTGGAAACACCATATATTTT.

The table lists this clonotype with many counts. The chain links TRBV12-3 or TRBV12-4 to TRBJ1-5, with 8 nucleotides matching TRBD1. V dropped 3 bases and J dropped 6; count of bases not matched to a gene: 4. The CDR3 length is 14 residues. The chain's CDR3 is CASSFTGGTQPQHF. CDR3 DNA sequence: TGTGCCAGCAGTTTCACAGGGGGTACTCAGCCCCAGCATTTT.

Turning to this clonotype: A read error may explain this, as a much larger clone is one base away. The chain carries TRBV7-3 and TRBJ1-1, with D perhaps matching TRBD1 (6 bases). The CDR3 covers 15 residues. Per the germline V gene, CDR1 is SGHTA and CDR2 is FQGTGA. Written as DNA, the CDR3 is TGTGCCAGCAGCTTATCGGCGGGGGCGGTCACTGAAGCTTGCTTT. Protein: CASSLSAGAVTEACF.